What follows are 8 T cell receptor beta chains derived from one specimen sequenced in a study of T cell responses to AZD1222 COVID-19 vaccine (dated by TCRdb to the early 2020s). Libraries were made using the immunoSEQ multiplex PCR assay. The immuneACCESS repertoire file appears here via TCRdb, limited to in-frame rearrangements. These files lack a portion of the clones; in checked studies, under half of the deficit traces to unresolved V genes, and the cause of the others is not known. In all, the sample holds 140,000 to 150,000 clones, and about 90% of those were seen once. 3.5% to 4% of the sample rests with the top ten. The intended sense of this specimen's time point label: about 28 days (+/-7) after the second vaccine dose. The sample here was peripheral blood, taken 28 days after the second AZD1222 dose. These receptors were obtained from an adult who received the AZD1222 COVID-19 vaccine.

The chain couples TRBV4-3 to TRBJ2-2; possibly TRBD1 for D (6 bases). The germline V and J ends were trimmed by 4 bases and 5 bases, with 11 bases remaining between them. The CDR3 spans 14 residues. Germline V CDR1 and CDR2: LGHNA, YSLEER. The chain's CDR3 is CASSPVGATGELFF. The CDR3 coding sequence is TGCGCCAGCAGCCCCGTGGGGGCTACCGGGGAGCTGTTTTTT.

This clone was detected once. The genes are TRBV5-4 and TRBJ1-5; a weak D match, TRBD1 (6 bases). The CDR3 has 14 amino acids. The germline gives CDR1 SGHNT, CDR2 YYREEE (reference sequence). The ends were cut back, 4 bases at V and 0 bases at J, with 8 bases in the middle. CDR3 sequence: CASSADSSNQPQHF. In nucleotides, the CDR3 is TGTGCCAGCAGCGCGGACAGTAGCAATCAGCCCCAGCATTTT.

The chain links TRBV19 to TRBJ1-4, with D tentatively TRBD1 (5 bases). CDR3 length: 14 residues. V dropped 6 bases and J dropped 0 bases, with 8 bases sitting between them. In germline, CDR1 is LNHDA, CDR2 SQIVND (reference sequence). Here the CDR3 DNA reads TGTGCCAGTAGAGACAGCTCAACTAATGAAAAACTGTTTTTT. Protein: CASRDSSTNEKLFF. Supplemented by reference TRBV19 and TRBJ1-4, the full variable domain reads DGGITQSPKYLFRKEGQNVTLSCEQNLNHDAMYWYRQDPGQGLRLIYYSQIVNDFQKGDIAEGYSVSREKKESFPLTVTSAQKNPTAFYLCASRDSSTNEKLFFGSGTQLSVL.

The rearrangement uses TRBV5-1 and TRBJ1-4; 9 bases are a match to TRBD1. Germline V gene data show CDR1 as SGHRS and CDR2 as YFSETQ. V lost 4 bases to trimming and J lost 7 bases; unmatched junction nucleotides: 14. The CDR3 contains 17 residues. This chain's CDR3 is CASSPGQGQRRGEKLFF. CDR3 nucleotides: TGCGCCAGCAGCCCGGGACAGGGTCAGAGGAGGGGTGAAAAACTGTTTTTT. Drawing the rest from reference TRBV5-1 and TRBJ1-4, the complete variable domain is KAGVTQTPRYLIKTRGQQVTLSCSPISGHRSVSWYQQTPGQGLQFLFEYFSETQRNKGNFPGRFSGRQFSNSRSEMNVSTLELGDSALYLCASSPGQGQRRGEKLFFGSGTQLSVL.

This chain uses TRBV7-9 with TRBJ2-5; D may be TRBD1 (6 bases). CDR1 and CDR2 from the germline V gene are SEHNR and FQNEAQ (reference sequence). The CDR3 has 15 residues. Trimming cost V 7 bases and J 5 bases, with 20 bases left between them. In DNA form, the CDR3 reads TGTGCCAGCACCCGTGGGACCGGGCAGGGGGAGACCCAGTACTTC. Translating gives CASTRGTGQGETQYF.

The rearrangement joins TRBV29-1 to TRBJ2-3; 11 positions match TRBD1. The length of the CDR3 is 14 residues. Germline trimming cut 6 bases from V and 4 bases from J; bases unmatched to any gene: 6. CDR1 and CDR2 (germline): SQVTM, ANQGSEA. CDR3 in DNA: TGCAGCGTGGCCGGACAGGGGGCGCCAGATACGCAGTATTTT. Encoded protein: CSVAGQGAPDTQYF.

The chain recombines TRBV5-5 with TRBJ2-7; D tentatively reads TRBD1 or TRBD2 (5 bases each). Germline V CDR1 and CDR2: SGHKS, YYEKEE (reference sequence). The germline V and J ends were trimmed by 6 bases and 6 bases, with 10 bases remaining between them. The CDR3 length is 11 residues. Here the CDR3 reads CASTPGAEQYF. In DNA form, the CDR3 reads TGTGCCAGCACCCCCGGGGCCGAGCAGTACTTC.

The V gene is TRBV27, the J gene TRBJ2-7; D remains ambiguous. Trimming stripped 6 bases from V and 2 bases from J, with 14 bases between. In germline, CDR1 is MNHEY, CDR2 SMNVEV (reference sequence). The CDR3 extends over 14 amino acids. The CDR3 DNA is TGTGCCAGCAGAAAACCGGGCCTACCCTACGAGCAGTACTTC. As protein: CASRKPGLPYEQYF.